These 2 T cell receptor beta chains came from one sample sequenced in a study of blood T cell repertoires in COVID-19. Assay used: immunoSEQ multiplex PCR; TCRdb lists only in-frame clones, some missing. The sample lists 180,000 or so clones; around 87% were seen once. The material sequenced was peripheral blood. The receptors originated from a man aged 35 to 55 with active or convalescent COVID-19.

This chain uses TRBV4-1 with TRBJ2-2; D may be TRBD1 (5 bases). V was shortened by 0 bases and J by 4 bases, with 9 bases between the two germline ends. CDR1 is MGHRA and CDR2 is YSYEKL in the germline V gene. The CDR3 runs to 15 residues. CDR3 DNA sequence: TGCGCCAGCAGCCAAGAGAGCAGGGCCACCGGGGAGCTGTTTTTT. It yields the protein CASSQESRATGELFF.

The V gene is TRBV6-5, the J gene TRBJ1-2; 9 bases fit TRBD1. The CDR3 consists of 15 residues. The germline CDR1 and CDR2 sequences are MNHEY and SVGAGI. The ends lost 3 bases at V and 2 bases at J; junction bases unmatched: 4. CDR3 amino acids: CASSYNRGPNYGYTF. The CDR3 region has the DNA TGTGCCAGCAGTTATAACAGGGGGCCAAACTATGGCTACACCTTC.